This T cell receptor beta chain was obtained from a study of vaccination effects on CD4 cells after COVID-19. Prior to sequencing, the ViraFEST assay stimulated PBMC with viral peptide pools, which expanded the antigen-specific CD4+ T cells. Around day 10 of culture, CD4+ T cells were separated out. A density of about 2 million PBMC per well was used; these cells were cultured with approximately 9.1 IU/ml IL-2 and roughly 9.2 ug/ml peptides. With regard to this clone: Its antigen is as yet unknown.

V was pared by 0 bases and J by 10 bases, with 10 bases between. CDR1 and CDR2 from the germline V gene are LGHNA and YSLEER. CDR3 length: 14 residues. Study-level findings and limits: Clones induced by infection and by vaccine showed marked clonal contraction late after vaccination.

Assay: immunoSEQ multiplex PCR; the TCRdb copy retains only in-frame clones and omits some. This table holds over 55,000 clones, roughly 76% found once. The chain combines TRBV4-3 with TRBJ1-6; D is unclear. The sample here was CD4+ T cells from PBMCs cultured with HCoV-229E spike peptides, taken before COVID-19 vaccination. The sequence was collected from a human donor who received a COVID-19 vaccine. CDR3 loop: CASSQDSSDSPLHF. The CDR3 DNA reads as TGCGCCAGCAGCCAAGACTCGTCGGACTCACCCCTCCACTTT.